Presented here are 10 T cell receptor beta chains from one specimen sequenced in a study of blood T cell repertoires in COVID-19. Libraries were prepared by immunoSEQ multiplex PCR; TCRdb keeps only in-frame clonotypes and omits some of them. The sample has roughly 100,000 clones, 84% seen once. The sample taken for sequencing was peripheral blood. Every receptor here comes from a human donor in a cohort sampled during active or convalescent COVID-19.

V and J are TRBV3-1 (or the pseudogene TRBV3-2) and TRBJ2-7; D is ambiguous. V was cut by 1 base and J by 6 bases, with 10 bases left in between. In germline, CDR1 is LGHDT, CDR2 YNNKEL (reference sequence). This CDR3 spans 13 amino acids. CDR3 nucleotides: TGTGCCAGCAGCCAAGGGTTAAGCCTCGAGCAGTACTTC. It is translated as CASSQGLSLEQYF.

The V and J genes are TRBV1 and TRBJ2-2; the listed D gene, TRBD2, was not tested against the DNA. TRBV1 is tagged as a pseudogene. The CDR3 spans 19 residues. The CDR3, as DNA: TGCACCAGCAGCCGATCCACTCTCCCTAGCGGCGCGAACACCGGGGAGCTGTTTTTT. It translates to CTSSRSTLPSGANTGELFF.

The rearrangement links TRBV7-2 to TRBJ2-1; TRBD1 aligns across 9 bases. Per germline, CDR1 SGHTA and CDR2 FQGNSA. The CDR3 extends over 16 amino acids. Trimming at V came to 4 bases and at J to 6 bases, leaving 10 bases not matched to a gene. The CDR3 bases are TGTGCCAGCAGCTCGGGACCGGGACAGGGAACCAATGAGCAGTTCTTC. This translates into CASSSGPGQGTNEQFF.

This clone occurred a few times. The V call is TRBV6-5, the J call TRBJ1-1; 7 positions match TRBD1. After removal of 2 bases from V and 9 bases from J, the junction contained 3 bases not matched to a gene. The CDR3 is 12 residues long. Per the germline V gene, CDR1 is MNHEY and CDR2 is SVGAGI. The CDR3 DNA sequence: TGTGCCAGCAGTTACACGGGACAGCAAGCTTTCTTT. Translation: CASSYTGQQAFF.

The chain's CDR3 is CASSSPPAAYIPDTQYF. Here the CDR3 DNA reads TGTGCCAGCAGCTCTCCCCCCGCGGCCTACATCCCAGATACGCAGTATTTT. The rearrangement links TRBV7-9 to TRBJ2-3; no clear D gene. Trimming shortened V by 4 bases and J by 4 bases, and 21 bases separated the two germline ends. Germline V gives CDR1 SEHNR, CDR2 FQNEAQ (reference sequence). The CDR3 is 17 amino acids.

The V and J genes are TRBV3-1 (or the pseudogene TRBV3-2) and TRBJ2-7, with 8 positions matching TRBD1. Germline assignment: CDR1 LGHDT and CDR2 YNNKEL (reference sequence). The CDR3 consists of 14 residues. The J segment lost 2 bases and the V segment lost 4 bases, leaving 4 bases of the junction unmatched. CDR3 protein: CASSLGQGPYEQYF. CDR3 DNA: TGTGCCAGCAGCCTTGGACAGGGTCCCTACGAGCAGTACTTC.

This chain connects TRBV24-1 to TRBJ1-5; TRBD1 matches at 7 bases. V shed 7 bases, J shed 3 bases, and the junction held 2 bases outside the gene matches. From germline, CDR1 is KGHDR and CDR2 SFDVKD. The CDR3 sequence is 13 residues long. The CDR3 sequence: CATSDRVNQPQHF. The CDR3 bases are TGTGCCACCAGCGACAGGGTCAATCAGCCCCAGCATTTT.

The chain employs TRBV12-3 or TRBV12-4 and TRBJ2-1; D perhaps matches TRBD2 (5 bases). The CDR3 runs to 13 residues. V was clipped by 0 bases and J by 13 bases, with 13 bases between them. Here the CDR3 reads CASSLATKSSQFF. The CDR3 DNA follows: TGTGCCAGCAGTTTAGCAACCAAATCTAGCCAGTTCTTC.

This chain connects TRBV11-3 to TRBJ2-7; 10 nucleotides match TRBD2. Germline lookup yields CDR1 SGHNT and CDR2 YENEEA. With V trimmed by 2 bases and J by 2 bases, 3 bases remained unmatched. The CDR3 is 15 residues long. The CDR3 sequence is CASSLTSGAPYEQYF. CDR3 bases: TGTGCCAGCAGCTTAACTAGCGGGGCCCCCTACGAGCAGTACTTC.

This clone has only one observation. The chain is built from TRBV6-5 and TRBJ2-2; D may be TRBD1 (6 bases). Germline-derived CDR1 and CDR2 are MNHEY and SVGAGI. V was shortened by 6 bases and J by 1 base, with 9 bases between the two germline ends. There are 14 residues in the CDR3. CDR3 coding DNA: TGTGCCAGCAGCTTGGGACAGAACACCGGGGAGCTGTTTTTT. Protein: CASSLGQNTGELFF.